The subject of this entry is one T cell receptor (beta chain). The V gene end was trimmed by 0 bases and the J gene end by 4 bases; junction bases not matched to a gene: 9. CDR3 size: 17 residues. Germline CDR1 reads SGHNT; CDR2 reads YENEEA. This entry is derived from a study of shared clonotypes between healthy human individuals. TCRdb's table, derived via immunoSEQ multiplex PCR, lists solely in-frame clones and lacks some. The sample has around 1.6 million clones, roughly 98% seen once; the top ten hold 0.45%. Sequences were obtained from naive CD4+ T cells sorted from blood. Subset defined: CD45RA+ positively selected. The receptor comes from a man younger than 40 in good health. The chain employs TRBV11-3 and TRBJ2-3; 8 nucleotides line up with TRBD2. The CDR3 coding sequence is TGTGCCAGCAGCTTAGATTTGAGCGGGAGCGGAGCAGATACGCAGTATTTT. It specifies CASSLDLSGSGADTQYF.